A single T cell receptor (beta chain) is shown here with its context. The clone's antigen remains unknown. No much larger clone exists at a distance of one base, and base qualities are not known. These data originate in a study of Ad26.COV2.S vaccination and SARS-CoV-2 variants (dated by TCRdb to the early 2020s). Background on the whole study: Donors in the vaccine arm were drawn from COV1001, a phase I-IIa trial of Ad26.COV2.S in healthy adults that was multicentre, randomized, double-blind and placebo-controlled. Sequencing of the TCRbeta repertoire served to evaluate the specificity and breadth of SARS-CoV-2-reactive T cell receptors following Ad26.COV2.S vaccination. Participants in the trial were split at random into five groups of five each, receiving low-dose or high-dose Ad26.COV2.S once or twice, or else placebo on both occasions. The TCR-sequenced set comprised around 30 samples: around 20 Ad26.COV2.S vaccine recipients, 5 placebo recipients and 8 SARS-CoV-2 convalescent individuals. Throughout the experiments and outcome assessment, investigators stayed blinded to trial group allocation. Dosing of Ad26.COV2.S was intramuscular, at either 5x10^10 or 1x10^11 viral particles, delivered as one shot or as two shots spaced 56 days apart.

The treatment or condition label, read with the paper, signifies: about 20 received Ad26.COV2.S at low or high dose, single or two shots; about five received placebo; per-sample allocation not given. Repertoires of vaccine and placebo recipients were sequenced from samples taken on day 63 after the first injection. In Cohort 1b, fewer than 30 adults aged 18-55 years were enrolled at a single site in Boston, USA, between 29 July and 7 August 2020. As a vaccine, Ad26.COV2.S was a replication-incompetent adenovirus type 26 vector that expressed a prefusion-stabilized SARS-CoV-2 spike protein derived from the original Wuhan strain. TCRbeta CDR3 regions were sequenced with the immunoSEQ Assay. After extraction, genomic DNA underwent amplification by bias-controlled multiplex PCR, followed by high-throughput sequencing. For the original study's pipeline: Collapsing and filtering of sequences were performed to quantify the absolute abundance of each unique TCRbeta CDR3 region. T cell fraction was estimated by normalization of TCRbeta template counts to usable DNA, with usable DNA being measured through amplification of reference genes present in all nucleated cells. Repertoire TCRs were annotated as SARS-CoV-2-specific by exact matching of V gene, CDR3 amino acid sequence and J gene to a known reactive TCR set. The reference SARS-CoV-2 TCR set was derived from MIRA and filtered for enrichment in COVID-19-positive ImmuneCODE repertoires, a step that removed public or cross-reactive TCRs. Drawing on the MIRA antigens, annotated TCRs were analysed further at the level of specific ORF or position within ORF. Breadth was defined as annotated unique rearrangements over total unique productive rearrangements; depth was the summed frequency of those rearrangements. Two-sided Wilcoxon rank-sum tests were applied when comparing TCR breadth between groups. TCRdb limited this immuneACCESS table to in-frame rearrangements with V and J called. A share of clones is missing; checked studies link under half to unresolved V genes, and the rest is unexplained. That table is the source of V, J and clone size, and D and trimming were worked out from the DNA. Counted in this sample were some 340,000 clones; around 81% of them appeared once. Jointly, the top ten make up 2% to 2.5% of the sample.

Here is what the overall study found, with its caveats: The authors noted that the TCR breadth and depth analyses may have underestimated total T cell responses. The study lacked the statistical power to compare responses across vaccine doses or regimens. After vaccination, spike-specific CD8+ and CD4+ T cell responses were reported to show substantial breadth. Spike-specific TCR breadth was higher in Ad26.COV2.S recipients than in placebo recipients (P = 0.0014). Vaccine and placebo recipients had comparable non-spike TCR breadth, which fits with the vaccine containing only spike.

The receptor's source is a person aged 18 to 65 who received the Ad26.COV2.S COVID-19 vaccine or a placebo. The starting material was peripheral blood, obtained in a trial of Ad26.COV2.S vaccine versus placebo.

At the DNA level, the sequence is TGTGCCAGCAGTTCAGCCCAACCAGGGGGCACTGAAGCTTTCTTT. Its protein reads: CASSSAQPGGTEAFF. The rearranged segments are TRBV6-5 and TRBJ1-1; 7 central nucleotides agree with TRBD1. Here V drops 4 bases and J drops 4 bases, and the junction holds 9 bases not matched to any gene. The CDR3 has 15 amino acids, counting the end cysteine and phenylalanine. This entry keeps only the CDR3 DNA: 45 bases, framed from base 1. CDR1 MNHEY and CDR2 SVGAGI are derived from the germline V gene.